These T cell receptor beta chains were read from a single sample in a study of T-cell memory formation after mild COVID-19. TCRdb used MiXCR to reprocess the 5' RACE reads, holding one entry per CDR3 protein. The table records around 220,000 distinct CDR3 sequences, about a sixth of them present only once. Sequenced input: PBMCs or a T cell subset sorted from them (not recorded which). These TCRs come from a man younger than 35 who had mild COVID-19 (a few samples of this study predate the infection). Cell type and time point are not known. Each CDR3 is given with its conserved first and last residue. The order of the fields is J gene, V gene, clone size, D gene, CDR3 protein, CDR3 DNA. The D gene is left open where the match is weak. Expanded clones get a size class; other rows say once, few or many, or leave the size out.

j_gene: TRBJ2-7
v_gene: TRBV6-5
abundance: many
d_gene: .
CDR3aa: CASRRGAGSYEQYF
CDR3nt: TGTGCCAGCAGACGGGGGGCCGGCTCCTACGAGCAGTACTTC

j_gene: TRBJ2-3
v_gene: TRBV7-2
abundance: .
d_gene: TRBD2
CDR3aa: CASSPRLAGGTDTQYF
CDR3nt: TGTGCCAGCAGCCCGCGACTAGCGGGGGGCACAGATACGCAGTATTTT

j_gene: TRBJ1-4
v_gene: TRBV15
abundance: few
d_gene: .
CDR3aa: CATSRDTTTNEKLFF
CDR3nt: TGTGCCACCAGCAGAGATACTACGACTAATGAAAAACTGTTTTTT

j_gene: TRBJ1-1
v_gene: TRBV9
abundance: once
d_gene: .
CDR3aa: CASSVDGLMNTEAFF
CDR3nt: TGTGCCAGCAGCGTAGACGGTCTAATGAACACTGAAGCTTTCTTT

j_gene: TRBJ2-3
v_gene: TRBV11-2
abundance: .
d_gene: .
CDR3aa: CASSLIEDTQYF
CDR3nt: TGTGCCAGCAGCTTAATAGAGGATACGCAGTATTTT

j_gene: TRBJ2-3
v_gene: TRBV2
abundance: few
d_gene: TRBD2
CDR3aa: CASGRGGTDTQYF
CDR3nt: TGTGCCAGCGGTCGGGGGGGCACAGATACGCAGTATTTT

j_gene: TRBJ2-5
v_gene: TRBV7-6
abundance: few
d_gene: .
CDR3aa: CASSLERVLGTQYF
CDR3nt: TGTGCCAGCAGCTTAGAAAGGGTTCTGGGGACCCAGTACTTC

j_gene: TRBJ2-5
v_gene: TRBV28
abundance: few
d_gene: TRBD2
CDR3aa: CASRPTSGDQETQYF
CDR3nt: TGTGCCAGCAGACCGACTAGCGGGGACCAAGAGACCCAGTACTTC

j_gene: TRBJ1-1
v_gene: TRBV4-1
abundance: many
d_gene: .
CDR3aa: CASSPILRGREAFF
CDR3nt: TGCGCCAGCAGCCCCATATTGCGGGGCAGAGAAGCTTTCTTT

j_gene: TRBJ2-3
v_gene: TRBV7-9
abundance: few
d_gene: .
CDR3aa: CASSFVLVGVPDTQYF
CDR3nt: TGTGCCAGCAGCTTCGTCCTGGTGGGGGTCCCAGATACGCAGTATTTT

j_gene: TRBJ2-3
v_gene: TRBV3-1
abundance: .
d_gene: TRBD2
CDR3aa: CASSQGFAGGLTDTQYF
CDR3nt: TGTGCCAGCAGCCAAGGATTCGCGGGGGGACTCACAGATACGCAGTATTTT

j_gene: TRBJ1-1
v_gene: TRBV6-2/TRBV6-3
abundance: .
d_gene: .
CDR3aa: CASSPAGAMNTEAFF
CDR3nt: TGTGCCAGCAGTCCCGCGGGGGCCATGAACACTGAAGCTTTCTTT

j_gene: TRBJ2-5
v_gene: TRBV7-2
abundance: .
d_gene: .
CDR3aa: CASSSGKQETQYF
CDR3nt: TGTGCCAGCAGCTCGGGAAAACAAGAGACCCAGTACTTC

j_gene: TRBJ2-4
v_gene: TRBV28
abundance: .
d_gene: .
CDR3aa: CASRPHAVPGNIQYF
CDR3nt: TGTGCCAGCAGACCCCACGCGGTACCTGGAAACATTCAGTACTTC